The present TCR beta chain was sequenced within a study of blood T cell repertoires in COVID-19. Study-wide background: Samples representing acute and convalescent COVID-19 were sourced from the United States, Italy and Spain. PBMCs, B-cell-depleted T cells, or T cells were the source of the cDNA or gDNA that made up the material.

V dropped 5 bases and J dropped 8; count of bases not matched to a gene: 10. CDR3 size: 15 residues. Germline CDR1 and CDR2: SGHVS and FQNEAQ. This clone was counted a single time. Per the authors' pipeline: Nucleated cell counts were estimated from reference gene primer amplification. Sequencing was performed with immunoSEQ multiplex PCR; in TCRdb, only in-frame clones are kept and a portion is missing. For V, J and clone size, that table is used; D and trimming come from the DNA. This table holds approximately 250,000 clones, about 83% found once. The rearrangement links TRBV7-8 to TRBJ1-4, with 8 bases identical to TRBD1. The sample taken for sequencing was peripheral blood. This TCR was recovered from a human donor in a cohort sampled during active COVID-19. CDR3 sequence (DNA): TGTGCCAGCAGCGTAGGACAGGGAGGAGGAGAAAAACTGTTTTTT. Its translation is CASSVGQGGGEKLFF.